The entry below describes one T cell receptor beta chain. This record belongs to a study of blood T cell repertoires in COVID-19. As for the study in general: The origin of the acute and convalescent COVID-19 samples was the United States, Italy and Spain. From T cells, B-cell-depleted T cells, or PBMCs came the material, which was cDNA or gDNA.

Assay: immunoSEQ multiplex PCR; the TCRdb copy retains only in-frame clones and omits some. The sample has roughly 160,000 clones, 82% seen once. This CDR3 is built from 12 residues. From germline, CDR1 is GTSNPN and CDR2 SVGIG (reference sequence). V was cut by 5 bases and J by 4 bases, with 11 bases left in between. The source material was PBMCs or T cells enriched from blood (not recorded which). The receptor was isolated from a man aged 55 to 70 who had recovered from COVID-19. This sequence joins TRBV30 and TRBJ1-1; unclear D gene. This CDR3 reads CAWPASGTEAFF. CDR3 in DNA: TGTGCCTGGCCCGCCAGTGGCACTGAAGCTTTCTTT.